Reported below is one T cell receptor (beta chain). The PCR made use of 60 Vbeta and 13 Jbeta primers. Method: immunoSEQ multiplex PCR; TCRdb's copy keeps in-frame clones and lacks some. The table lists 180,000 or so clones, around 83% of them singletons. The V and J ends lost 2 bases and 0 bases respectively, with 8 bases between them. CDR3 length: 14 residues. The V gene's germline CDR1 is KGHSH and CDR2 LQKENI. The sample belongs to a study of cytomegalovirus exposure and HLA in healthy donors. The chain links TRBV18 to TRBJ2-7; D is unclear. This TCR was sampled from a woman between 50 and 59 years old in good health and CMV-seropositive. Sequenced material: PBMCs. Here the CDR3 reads CASSPSLDSYEQYF. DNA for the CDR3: TGTGCCAGCTCACCATCGCTAGACTCCTACGAGCAGTACTTC.